These T cell receptor beta chains were read from a single sample in a study of control samples from healthy donors and cancer patients. Profiled with immunoSEQ multiplex PCR; TCRdb holds only in-frame clones, not every one. In the table there are about 120,000 clones, over 85% of which are singletons. Sequenced material: blood. Receptors originate from a young man in good health. The conserved cysteine and the conserved F or W are not part of the CDR3 here. Fields, in order: J gene, D gene, V gene, CDR3 protein. A D gene is named only where the DNA matches it firmly.

>TRBJ2-7|TRBD1|TRBV11-2
ASSFGTGTSYEQY
>TRBJ1-2|TRBD1|TRBV2
ASSEDRRNYGYT
>TRBJ1-1|.|TRBV5-1
ASSLYLMNTEAF
>TRBJ1-6|TRBD1|TRBV7-8
ASSLGDRGHSPLH
>TRBJ1-1|.|TRBV11-3
ASSLGKGLNTEAF
>TRBJ2-5|.|TRBV11-3
ASSPPEHETQY
>TRBJ1-3|.|TRBV30
AWSEIGRVELGFSGNTIY
>TRBJ2-5|.|TRBV21-1
ASSKALGSQETQY
>TRBJ2-1|.|TRBV5-1
ASSLTQTGGAYNEQF
>TRBJ1-3|.|TRBV28
ASTNSGNTIY
>TRBJ2-3|TRBD2|TRBV3-1/TRBV3-2
ASSPGLAGFTERTDTQY
>TRBJ1-1|.|TRBV5-6
ASSLIKEGRNTEAF
>TRBJ2-3|TRBD1|TRBV5-1
ASSLRTGPRITDTQY
>TRBJ2-4|TRBD1|TRBV5-6
ASSSRTGGNIQY
>TRBJ1-6|.|TRBV18
ASSPLSGGNSPLH
>TRBJ2-2|.|TRBV19
ASMGFVGGPEELF
>TRBJ2-7|.|TRBV7-9
ASSWTSGDSYEQY
>TRBJ1-2|.|TRBV19
ASSLTGYGYT
>TRBJ2-5|.|TRBV5-1
ASSPIPGQRETQY
>TRBJ1-6|.|TRBV7-2
ASSSPGRSYNSPLH
>TRBJ1-5|.|TRBV18
ASSPSNQPQH
>TRBJ2-3|.|TRBV30
AWSSGLTQY
>TRBJ2-2|.|TRBV29-1
SVDGGSGTGELF